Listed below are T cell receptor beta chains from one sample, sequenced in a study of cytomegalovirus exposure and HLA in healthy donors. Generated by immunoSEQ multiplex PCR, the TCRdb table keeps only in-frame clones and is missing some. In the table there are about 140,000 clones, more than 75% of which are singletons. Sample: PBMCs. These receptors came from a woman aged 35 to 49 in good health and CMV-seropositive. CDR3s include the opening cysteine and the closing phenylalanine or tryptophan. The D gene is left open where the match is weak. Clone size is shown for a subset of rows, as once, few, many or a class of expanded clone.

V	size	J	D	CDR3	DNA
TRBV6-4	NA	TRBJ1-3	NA	CASRRRKDTIYF	TGTGCCAGCAGGAGGCGTAAGGACACCATATATTTT
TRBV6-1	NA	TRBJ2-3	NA	CASSGKGIHTDTQYF	TGTGCCAGCAGTGGGAAGGGGATACACACAGATACGCAGTATTTT
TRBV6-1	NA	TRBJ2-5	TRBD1	CASIRQGGKTQYF	TGTGCCAGCATTAGACAGGGGGGGAAGACCCAGTACTTC
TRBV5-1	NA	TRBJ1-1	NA	CASSLAQGNTEAFF	TGCGCCAGCAGCTTAGCACAGGGAAACACTGAAGCTTTCTTT
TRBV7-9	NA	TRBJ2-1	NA	CASSLTGHGHEQFF	TGTGCCAGCAGCTTAACGGGACATGGTCATGAGCAGTTCTTC
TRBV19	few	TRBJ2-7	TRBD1	CASSIGTGGYEQYF	TGTGCCAGTAGTATCGGGACAGGGGGCTACGAGCAGTACTTC
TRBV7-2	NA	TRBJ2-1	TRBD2	CASSLGSGGNEQFF	TGTGCCAGCAGCTTAGGATCGGGGGGCAATGAGCAGTTCTTC
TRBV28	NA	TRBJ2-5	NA	CASIVQAQYF	TGTGCCAGCATAGTACAGGCCCAGTACTTC
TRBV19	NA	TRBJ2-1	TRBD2	CASRPLGTSGRGNEQFF	TGTGCCAGTAGACCGTTAGGGACTAGCGGGAGAGGCAATGAGCAGTTCTTC
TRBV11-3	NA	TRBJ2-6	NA	CASSAVLAGANVLTF	TGTGCCAGCAGCGCAGTCCTAGCTGGGGCCAACGTCCTGACTTTC
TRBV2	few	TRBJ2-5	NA	CASSPEQETQYF	TGTGCCAGCAGCCCGGAGCAAGAGACCCAGTACTTC
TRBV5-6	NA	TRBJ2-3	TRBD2	CASSLGGAGGRNTQYF	TGTGCCAGCAGCTTGGGGGGGGCGGGAGGACGGAATACGCAGTATTTT
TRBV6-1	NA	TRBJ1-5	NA	CASSDGTRPQHF	TGTGCCAGCAGTGATGGCACCAGGCCCCAGCATTTT
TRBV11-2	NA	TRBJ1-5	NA	CASSLAGQPQHF	TGTGCCAGCAGCTTAGCTGGCCAGCCCCAGCATTTT
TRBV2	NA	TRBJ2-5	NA	CASSENPRDGETQYF	TGTGCCAGCAGTGAAAATCCGCGGGACGGGGAGACCCAGTACTTC
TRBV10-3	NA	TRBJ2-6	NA	CAISEGGLSLAPPGGANVLTF	TGTGCCATCAGTGAGGGGGGGTTATCACTAGCCCCGCCGGGGGGGGCCAACGTCCTGACTTTC
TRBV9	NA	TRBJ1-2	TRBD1	CASSQTLTGGNYGYTF	TGTGCCAGCAGCCAAACCTTGACAGGGGGCAACTATGGCTACACCTTC